This T cell receptor delta chain originates from a study of Vδ1+ human thymocytes. The study's findings and limits: Highly polyclonal TRG and TRD repertoires with Gaussian CDR3 length distributions appeared in thymus.

The V and J ends lost 3 bases and 7 bases respectively, with 21 bases between them. The CDR3 extends over 16 amino acids. CDR1 TSWWSYY and CDR2 QGS come from the germline V gene. The sorted cells were CD3+ Vdelta1+ Vdelta2- thymocytes from alphabeta-depleted thymus. About this clone: Its cognate antigen is unknown.

The template was reverse-transcribed extracted RNA. The CDR3 regions were amplified by multiplex PCR from V-gene primers to a constant-region primer. TCRdb reanalyzed the multiplex PCR reads using CATT. The sample holds about 54,000 delta-chain clones, more than 15% seen once. Sequencing was carried out using Vdelta1+ gamma-delta thymocytes from the thymus. Subset in this sample: FACS-sorted CD3+ TCRalphabeta- TCRVdelta1+ TCRVdelta2- thymocytes. This clonotype was sampled from a boy under two years old who had congenital heart surgery. The genes are TRDV1 and TRDJ1; perhaps D is TRDD2 or TRDD3 (5 bases each). CDR3 in amino acids: CALGEPTSATWGKLIF. In DNA, the CDR3 is TGTGCTCTTGGGGAGCCCACTTCCGCCACTTGGGGTAAACTCATCTTT.